These 13 T cell receptor beta chains were all obtained from the same sample, sequenced in a study of CD8+ T cells in alopecia areata. Extracted RNA was reverse transcribed into cDNA, the sequencing template. Clones were sequenced by immunoSEQ multiplex PCR, and TCRdb holds only the in-frame ones, with some missing. The sample shows fewer than 90,000 clones, 45% to 60% of them seen only once. Sequenced input: NKG2D-high CD8+ T cells sorted from blood. These receptors originate from a human donor with alopecia areata.

The chain couples TRBV29-1 to TRBJ2-7; D is undetermined. V gave up 7 bases and J gave up 3 bases, with 16 bases separating them. Germline CDR1 is SQVTM and CDR2 is ANQGSEA. This CDR3 spans 13 amino acids. CDR3 in DNA: TGCAGCGCCCCGAGTGGACCTGACTACGAGCAGTACTTC. Translated: CSAPSGPDYEQYF.

The chain combines TRBV7-3 with TRBJ2-3; 8 bases agree with TRBD2. CDR1 SGHTA and CDR2 FQGTGA come from the germline V gene. V shed 4 bases, J shed 2 bases, and the junction held 5 bases outside the gene matches. The CDR3 is made up of 15 amino acids. DNA of the CDR3: TGTGCCAGCAGCTCCACCGGGGGGGCCACAGATACGCAGTATTTT. Its translation: CASSSTGGATDTQYF.

This chain's CDR3 is CASSLAGGPHNEQFF. DNA of the CDR3: TGTGCCAGCAGCTTAGCGGGAGGGCCTCACAATGAGCAGTTCTTC. The V gene is TRBV7-9, the J gene TRBJ2-1; TRBD2 matches 7 bases. The V gene's germline CDR1 is SEHNR and CDR2 FQNEAQ (reference sequence). The CDR3 has 15 residues. Trimming took 0 bases from V and 5 from J; bases not matched to a gene: 4.

This clone has only a few counts. V usage is TRBV6-4 and J usage is TRBJ2-2, with D perhaps TRBD1 or TRBD2 (5 bases each). Germline assignment: CDR1 MRHNA and CDR2 SNTAGT. The CDR3 is made up of 13 amino acids. Trimming stripped 3 bases from V and 3 bases from J, with 5 bases between. CDR3 protein: CASSEGDTGELFF. In nucleotides, the CDR3 is TGTGCCAGCAGTGAGGGGGACACCGGGGAGCTGTTTTTT.

This clone was counted only a few times. This sequence joins TRBV28 and TRBJ2-3; TRBD2 matches 7 bases. The V segment lost 6 bases and the J segment 7 bases; nucleotides outside the gene matches: 4. Looked up from germline, CDR1 is MDHEN and CDR2 is SYDVKM. The CDR3 consists of 12 residues. The CDR3 region is CASSLAVHTQYF. The CDR3 DNA sequence: TGTGCCAGCAGCCTAGCGGTCCATACGCAGTATTTT.

The count of this clone is one. The chain uses TRBV6-6 and TRBJ2-7; TRBD1 is a possible D gene (5 bases). Germline CDR1 is MNHNY and CDR2 is SVGAGI (reference sequence). This CDR3 spans 12 amino acids. Deletions cut 9 bases from V and 5 bases from J, with 14 bases between. The CDR3 here is CASGARVDEQYF. The CDR3 bases are TGTGCCAGTGGGGCAAGGGTCGACGAGCAGTACTTC.

This clone was recorded a few times. The gene calls are TRBV29-1 and TRBJ1-2; a possible D gene is TRBD1 (6 bases). V lost 5 bases, J lost 8 bases, and 18 bases lay in between. Germline values: CDR1 SQVTM, CDR2 ANQGSEA. The CDR3 sequence is 13 residues long. CDR3 bases: TGCAGCGTTCGACAGGAGACTGAAGAGGGCTACACCTTC. Translation gives CSVRQETEEGYTF.

The J gene is TRBJ1-1, the V gene TRBV7-9; D possibly corresponds to TRBD1 (6 bases). The V and J ends lost 6 bases and 0 bases respectively, with 11 bases between them. Germline V gives CDR1 SEHNR, CDR2 FQNEAQ (reference sequence). The CDR3 runs to 14 residues. The CDR3 region is CASSPGHMNTEAFF. The DNA for the CDR3 is TGTGCCAGCAGTCCGGGACATATGAACACTGAAGCTTTCTTT.

The rearrangement links TRBV6-5 to TRBJ2-5; the match to TRBD2 covers 11 bases. CDR3 length: 15 residues. Losses at the gene ends were 10 bases for V and 5 bases for J; bases not matched to a gene: 12. Germline V gene lookup returns CDR1 MNHEY and CDR2 SVGAGI. The CDR3 loop reads CATHLDSGGVETQYF. The CDR3 DNA reads TGTGCCACCCACCTCGATAGCGGGGGGGTGGAGACCCAGTACTTC.

The V call is TRBV6-5, the J call TRBJ2-2; D not certain. The CDR3 is 13 residues long. V lost 0 bases and J 6 bases, leaving 5 bases between the germline ends. Germline V gene data show CDR1 as MNHEY and CDR2 as SVGAGI. The DNA of the CDR3 is TGTGCCAGCAGTTACTCGTCTTCCGGGGAGCTGTTTTTT. Translating it yields CASSYSSSGELFF.

DNA for the CDR3: TGCAGCGTTGGGGGGGGCACGATGAACACTGAAGCTTTCTTT. Translating gives CSVGGGTMNTEAFF. The chain joins TRBV29-1 to TRBJ1-1; D may be TRBD1 (6 bases). The CDR3 is made up of 14 amino acids. V lost 4 bases to trimming and J lost 0 bases, with 12 bases between them. Germline CDR1 reads SQVTM; CDR2 reads ANQGSEA.

The rearrangement uses TRBV14 and TRBJ2-7; TRBD2 aligns across 11 bases. The ends lost 2 bases at V and 3 bases at J; junction bases unmatched: 6. CDR3 length: 16 amino acids. Germline CDR1 is SGHDN and CDR2 is FVKESK. The CDR3 here is CASSQMPGLADYEQYF. CDR3 DNA: TGTGCCAGCAGCCAAATGCCGGGACTAGCGGACTACGAGCAGTACTTC.

This rearrangement joins TRBV11-2 to TRBJ2-5; D not resolved. V was pared by 0 bases and J by 5 bases, with 4 bases between. Germline V gives CDR1 SGHAT, CDR2 FQNNGV. This CDR3 is built from 12 residues. The CDR3 reads CASSLDGETQYF. In DNA, the CDR3 is TGTGCCAGCAGCTTAGATGGGGAGACCCAGTACTTC. The full variable domain, with the rest looked up from reference TRBV11-2 and TRBJ2-5, is EAGVAQSPRYKIIEKRQSVAFWCNPISGHATLYWYQQILGQGPKLLIQFQNNGVVDDSQLPKDRFSAERLKGVDSTLKIQPAKLEDSAVYLCASSLDGETQYFGPGTRLLVL.